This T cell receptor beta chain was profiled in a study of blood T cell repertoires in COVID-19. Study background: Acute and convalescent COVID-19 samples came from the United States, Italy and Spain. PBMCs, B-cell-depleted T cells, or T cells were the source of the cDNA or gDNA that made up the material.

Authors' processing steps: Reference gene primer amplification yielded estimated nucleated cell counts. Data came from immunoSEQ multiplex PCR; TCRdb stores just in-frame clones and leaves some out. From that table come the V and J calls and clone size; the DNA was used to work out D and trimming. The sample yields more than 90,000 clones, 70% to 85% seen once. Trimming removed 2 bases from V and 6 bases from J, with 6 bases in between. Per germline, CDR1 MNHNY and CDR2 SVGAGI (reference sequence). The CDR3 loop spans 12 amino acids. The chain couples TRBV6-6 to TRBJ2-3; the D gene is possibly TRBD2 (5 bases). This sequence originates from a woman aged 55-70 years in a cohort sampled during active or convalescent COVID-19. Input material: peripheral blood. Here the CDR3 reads CASSYEGDTQYF. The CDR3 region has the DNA TGTGCCAGCAGTTACGAGGGCGATACGCAGTATTTT.